The T cell receptor beta chain under discussion was sequenced for a study of T cell responses to AZD1222 COVID-19 vaccine. Only in-frame clones appear in the TCRdb table, and some are missing; sequencing was by immunoSEQ multiplex PCR. This sample has under 45,000 clones, with 85% to 90% found just once. Sequenced here: peripheral blood, sampled on day 0 of AZD1222 vaccination. The TCR comes from an adult in good health.

In nucleotides, the CDR3 is TGTGCCAGCAGCCAAACTCAACTCTATACGCAGTATTTT. This sequence encodes CASSQTQLYTQYF. V gene TRBV7-8 combines with J gene TRBJ2-3; D remains ambiguous. V lost 5 bases to trimming and J lost 7 bases, with 13 bases between them. The CDR3 extends over 13 amino acids. CDR1 is SGHVS, CDR2 FQNEAQ, per germline.